This TCR beta chain was observed in a study of T cells in Graves' hyperthyroidism and ophthalmopathy. Study observations and caveats: Ophthalmopathy stood apart from stable hyperthyroidism in a 13 V-J model. Expanded thyroid clonotypes (above 0.001) were mostly also found in blood.

RNA transcripts provided the source from which TCR beta CDR3 regions were amplified. The study used the HTBI primer set for a first-round RT-PCR of the TCR CDR3. One entry per CDR3 protein results from TCRdb running MiXCR on the multiplex PCR reads. The data show more than 550,000 distinct CDR3 sequences, with about 45% seen just once and less than 9% held by the top ten. Not enrolled were patients with uncontrolled infection, other autoimmune disease, pregnancy or lactation. This clonotype was observed once. The target antigen is unknown. The junction departs from the called germline gene at one end, perhaps through a read error. This CDR3 has 15 amino acids.

Sequencing was carried out using peripheral blood or thyroid tissue (not recorded which). This chain connects TRBV7-1 to TRBJ1-3, with D perhaps TRBD1 (5 bases). TRBV7-1 is an ORF, and what it does is uncertain. The TCR sequence derives from an adult man with Graves' disease, either hyperthyroidism or ophthalmopathy (not recorded which). The CDR3 coding sequence is TGTGCCAGCAGCTCACAGGGTATCTCTGGAAGCACCATATATTTT. Translated, it gives CASSSQGISGSTIYF.